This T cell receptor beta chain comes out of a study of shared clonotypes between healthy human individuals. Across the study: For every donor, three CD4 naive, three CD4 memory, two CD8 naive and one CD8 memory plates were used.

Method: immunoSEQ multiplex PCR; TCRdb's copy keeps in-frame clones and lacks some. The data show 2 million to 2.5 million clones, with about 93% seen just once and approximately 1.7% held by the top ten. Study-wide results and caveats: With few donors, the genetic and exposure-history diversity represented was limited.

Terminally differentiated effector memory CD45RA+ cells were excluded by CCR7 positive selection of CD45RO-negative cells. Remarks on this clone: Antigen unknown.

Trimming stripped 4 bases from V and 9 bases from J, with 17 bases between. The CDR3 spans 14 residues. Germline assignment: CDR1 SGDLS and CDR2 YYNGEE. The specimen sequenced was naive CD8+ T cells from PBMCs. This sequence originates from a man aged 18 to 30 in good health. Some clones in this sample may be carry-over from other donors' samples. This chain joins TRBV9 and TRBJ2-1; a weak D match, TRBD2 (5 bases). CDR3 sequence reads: CASSPDVSSVEQFF. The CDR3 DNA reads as TGTGCCAGCAGCCCCGATGTCAGTAGCGTTGAGCAGTTCTTC.